The 6 T cell receptor beta chains in this list originate from one sample, sequenced in a study of cytomegalovirus exposure and HLA in healthy donors. PCR used 60 Vbeta primers and 13 Jbeta primers. Here immunoSEQ multiplex PCR was the method, and the copy in TCRdb shows in-frame clones only, minus some. Among approximately 100,000 clones listed, about 74% were seen once. What was sequenced was PBMCs. The receptors were sampled from a female donor in good health and CMV-seropositive.

The chain combines TRBV10-3 with TRBJ2-2; the D gene is possibly TRBD1 (5 bases). V lost 6 bases to trimming and J lost 6 bases, with 11 bases between them. The length of the CDR3 is 13 residues. CDR1 and CDR2 (germline): ENHRY, SYGVKD. CDR3 DNA sequence: TGTGCCATCAGCGCCAGGGAAGCCGGGGAGCTGTTTTTT. This sequence encodes CAISAREAGELFF.

The CDR3 sequence is CASSLTPMGSVTRRTEAFF. CDR3 sequence (DNA): TGTGCCAGCAGCTTAACACCTATGGGGAGCGTAACACGAAGGACTGAAGCTTTCTTT. This sequence joins TRBV7-8 and TRBJ1-1; D uncertain. Germline V gene sequence: CDR1 SGHVS, CDR2 FQNEAQ. With 2 bases removed from V and 5 bases from J, the gap between germline ends came to 27 bases. This CDR3 comprises 19 residues.

Notes on this clone: One junction end disagrees with the germline gene, perhaps due to a read error. V is TRBV5-4 and J is TRBJ1-2, with 10 bases lining up with TRBD1. CDR3 size: 16 residues. The germline CDR1 and CDR2 sequences are SGHNT and YYREEE (reference sequence). The CDR3 coding sequence is TGTGCCAGCAGGGGGACAGGGGCCTCTCCTAAATATGGCTACACCTTC. Translated: CASRGTGASPKYGYTF.

The CDR3 loop is CASTYWGQNTEAFF. The CDR3 DNA reads as TGTGCCAGCACTTACTGGGGACAGAACACTGAAGCTTTCTTT. The genes are TRBV2 and TRBJ1-1; possible D gene TRBD1, 6 bases. Trimming cost V 7 bases and J 1 base, with 13 bases left between them. The CDR3 extends over 14 amino acids. The germline CDR1 and CDR2 sequences are SNHLY and FYNNEI.

The V gene is TRBV28, the J gene TRBJ2-4; D perhaps matches TRBD1 (7 bases). The CDR3 is made up of 14 amino acids. Trimming removed 7 bases from V and 3 bases from J, with 13 bases in between. Germline-derived CDR1 and CDR2 are MDHEN and SYDVKM. The CDR3 coding sequence is TGTGCCAGCACCGGGGGACAGCTCAAAAACATTCAGTACTTC. It codes for CASTGGQLKNIQYF. The full variable domain, rest sourced from reference TRBV28 and TRBJ2-4, is DVKVTQSSRYLVKRTGEKVFLECVQDMDHENMFWYRQDPGLGLRLIYFSYDVKMKEKGDIPEGYSVSREKKERFSLILESASTNQTSMYLCASTGGQLKNIQYFGAGTRLSVL.

The chain carries TRBV5-4 and TRBJ2-7, with 9 bases aligning to TRBD2. The CDR3 has 16 amino acids. CDR1 is SGHNT and CDR2 is YYREEE in the germline V gene (reference sequence). The junction had 7 bases not matched to a gene; V was cut back by 0 bases and J by 3 bases. CDR3: CASSLGGGGGIYEQYF. The DNA of the CDR3 is TGTGCCAGCAGCTTGGGGGGCGGGGGGGGGATCTACGAGCAGTACTTC.